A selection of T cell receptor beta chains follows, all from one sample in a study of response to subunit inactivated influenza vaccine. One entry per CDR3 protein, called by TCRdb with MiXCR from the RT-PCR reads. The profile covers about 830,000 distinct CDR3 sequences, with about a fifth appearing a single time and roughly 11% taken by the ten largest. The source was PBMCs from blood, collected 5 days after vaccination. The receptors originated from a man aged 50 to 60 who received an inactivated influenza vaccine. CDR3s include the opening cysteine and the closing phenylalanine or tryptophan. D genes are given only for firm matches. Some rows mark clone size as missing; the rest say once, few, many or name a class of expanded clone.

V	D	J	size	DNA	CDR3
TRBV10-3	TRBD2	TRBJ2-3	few	TGTGCCATCAGTGAGTCCGATAGCGGGAGGGCCAGATCAGATACGCAGTATTTT	CAISESDSGRARSDTQYF
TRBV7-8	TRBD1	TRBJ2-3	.	TGTGCCAGCAGCTTAGCCCGGGGGACAGGGGTTGGTAGAGATACGCAGTATTTT	CASSLARGTGVGRDTQYF
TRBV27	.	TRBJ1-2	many	TGTGCCAGCAGTTTACGGGGGGGGAGGTTTGGCTACACCTTC	CASSLRGGRFGYTF
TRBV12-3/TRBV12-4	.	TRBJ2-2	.	TGTGCCAGCATCCGGGGAACGGGCGGGGAGCTGTTTTTT	CASIRGTGGELFF
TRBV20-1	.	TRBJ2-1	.	TGCAGTGCCGAGGGGTCCGGATCCTCGGATGAGCAGTTCTTC	CSAEGSGSSDEQFF
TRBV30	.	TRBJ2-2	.	TGTGCCTGGACCCGTACCTTGCTCACCGGGGAGCTGTTTTTT	CAWTRTLLTGELFF
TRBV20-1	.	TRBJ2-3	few	TGCAGTGAAAGAGGGGAGACGCCAGATACGCAGTATTTT	CSERGETPDTQYF
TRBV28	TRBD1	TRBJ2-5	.	TGTGCCAGCAGTTGGCGGGACAGGGCGGGAGAGACCCAGTACTTC	CASSWRDRAGETQYF
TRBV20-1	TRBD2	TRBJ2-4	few	TGCAGTGCTAGACCGGGAGGGGCCCAAGCAGTAGGAAACATTCAGTACTTC	CSARPGGAQAVGNIQYF
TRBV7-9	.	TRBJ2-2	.	TGTGCCAGCAGCTTTTTGGGATCCCTTAAGAACACCGGGGAGCTGTTTTTT	CASSFLGSLKNTGELFF
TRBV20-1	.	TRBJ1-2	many	TGCAGTGCTAGAGATCCCCCCAGGGAATCCATTAACTATGGCTACACCTTC	CSARDPPRESINYGYTF
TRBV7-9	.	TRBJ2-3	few	TGTGCCAGCAGCTTTGGGGCAGGGGTAGTGGATACGCAGTATTTT	CASSFGAGVVDTQYF
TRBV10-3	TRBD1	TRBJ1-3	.	TGTGCCGCCCAGGACAGGGTCTCTGGAAACACCATATATTTT	CAAQDRVSGNTIYF
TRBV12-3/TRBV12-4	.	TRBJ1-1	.	TGTGCCAGTCGGGACGATGGCACTGAAGCTTTCTTT	CASRDDGTEAFF
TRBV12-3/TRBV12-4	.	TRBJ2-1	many	TGTGCCAGCAGTTCCTCACCGGCGGGGCAGTTCTTC	CASSSSPAGQFF
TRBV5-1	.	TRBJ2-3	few	TGCGCCAGCAGCTATTTTGCTAGCGCAGATACGCAGTATTTT	CASSYFASADTQYF
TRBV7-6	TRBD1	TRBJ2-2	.	TGTGCCAGCAGCTTGGGGACAGCCCCCGGGGAGCTGTTTTTT	CASSLGTAPGELFF
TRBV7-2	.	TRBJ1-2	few	TGTGCCAGCAGCATTTACCAGGGAAATGGTAACTATGGCTACACCTTC	CASSIYQGNGNYGYTF
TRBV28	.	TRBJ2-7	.	TGTGCCAGCAGTCCCCGGCCGGGGGCCGTCTACGAGCAGTACTTC	CASSPRPGAVYEQYF
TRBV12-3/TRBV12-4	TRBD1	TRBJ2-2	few	TGTGCCAGCAGTTTCCAGGGGGCGTGGACCGGGGAGCTGTTTTTT	CASSFQGAWTGELFF
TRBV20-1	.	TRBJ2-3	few	TGCAGTGCTAGAGATCCTGGCAGAGCAGACACAGATACGCAGTATTTT	CSARDPGRADTDTQYF
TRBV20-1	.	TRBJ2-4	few	TGCAGTGCTAGACAGCCAGCCAAAAACATTCAGTACTTC	CSARQPAKNIQYF
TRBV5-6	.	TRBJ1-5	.	TGTGCCAGCAGCTCGCGGGATCGGCCCCAGCATTTT	CASSSRDRPQHF
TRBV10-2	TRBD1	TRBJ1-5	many	TGCGCCAGCAGACAGGGGGCTGGCAATCAGCCCCAGCATTTT	CASRQGAGNQPQHF
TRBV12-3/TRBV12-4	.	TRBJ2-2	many	TGTGCCAGCAGTTTAACATCCCGGGAGCTGTTTTTT	CASSLTSRELFF
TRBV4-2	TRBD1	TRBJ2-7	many	TGTGCCAGCAGCCAAGGCGAGACAGGGGGATACGAGCAGTACTTC	CASSQGETGGYEQYF
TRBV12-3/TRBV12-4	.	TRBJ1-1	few	TGTGCCAGCAGTTCCACAGGTACGGACACTGAAGCTTTCTTT	CASSSTGTDTEAFF
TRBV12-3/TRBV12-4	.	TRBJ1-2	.	TGTGCCAGCAGTTTCATGGAGGTGGCTGGCTACACCTTC	CASSFMEVAGYTF
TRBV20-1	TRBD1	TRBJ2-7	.	TGCAGTGCTAGACTAGACAGGGGACGCGAGCAGTACTTC	CSARLDRGREQYF
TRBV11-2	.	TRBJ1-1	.	TGTGCCAGCAGCTTAAGGGGCCAGGCGGGCACTGAAGCTTTCTTT	CASSLRGQAGTEAFF
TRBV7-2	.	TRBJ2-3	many	TGTGCCAGCAGCTTAAGGGTCGGCGGGGCGAGCACAGATACGCAGTATTTT	CASSLRVGGASTDTQYF
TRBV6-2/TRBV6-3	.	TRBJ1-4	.	TGTGCCAGCGTTTCGCGACCTTCAACTAATGAAAAACTGTTTTTT	CASVSRPSTNEKLFF
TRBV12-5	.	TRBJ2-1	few	TGTGCTAGCACTGCCCAGGGGCGTCTTAATGAGCAGTTCTTC	CASTAQGRLNEQFF
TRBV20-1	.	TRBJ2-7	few	TGCAGTGCTAGATTGGCCAGGGGACTTGACGAGCAGTACTTC	CSARLARGLDEQYF
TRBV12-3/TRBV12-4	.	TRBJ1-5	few	TGTGCCAGCGGGAGGGGCCCCGTGCAGCCCCAGCATTTT	CASGRGPVQPQHF
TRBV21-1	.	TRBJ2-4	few	TGTGCCAGCAGCAATGCCCCTGGGACAGGGGTTCTCCTTCAGTACTTC	CASSNAPGTGVLLQYF
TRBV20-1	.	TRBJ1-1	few	TGCAGTGCTAGAGGGGGACACTCGAACACTGAAGCTTTCTTT	CSARGGHSNTEAFF
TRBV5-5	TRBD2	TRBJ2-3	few	TGTGCCAGCAAGTGGCGGGGGAGCTTCACAGATACGCAGTATTTT	CASKWRGSFTDTQYF
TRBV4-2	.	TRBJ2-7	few	TGTGCCAGCAGCCATGACGCCAATTCAGGGGTGACCTCCTACGAGCAGTACTTC	CASSHDANSGVTSYEQYF
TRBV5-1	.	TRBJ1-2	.	TGCGCCAGCAGCTCGGCCGGACGGTTTAACTATGGCTACACCTTC	CASSSAGRFNYGYTF
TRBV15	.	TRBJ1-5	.	TGTGGCACCAGCAGAGATCCGAGCAATCAGCCCCAGCATTTT	CGTSRDPSNQPQHF
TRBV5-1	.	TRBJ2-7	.	TGCGCCAGCAGCTTGACAGGGTTCCACGAGCAGTACTTC	CASSLTGFHEQYF
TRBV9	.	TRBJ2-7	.	TGTGCCAGCAGCGCCGGGACATCCTCCTACGAGCAGTACTTC	CASSAGTSSYEQYF
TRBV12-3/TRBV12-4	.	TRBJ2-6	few	TGTGCCACCTCTGGGACACCTAGCTCTGGGGCCAACGTCCTGACTTTC	CATSGTPSSGANVLTF
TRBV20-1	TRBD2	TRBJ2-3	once	TGCAGTGCTAGAGGTGCGGGAGTCGCCACAGATACGCAGTATTTT	CSARGAGVATDTQYF
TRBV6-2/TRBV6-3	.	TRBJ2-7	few	TGTGCCAGCAGCTACAGCTGGAGAATCGACGAGCAGTACTTC	CASSYSWRIDEQYF
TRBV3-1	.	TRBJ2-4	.	TGTGCCAGCAGCCAATCCGATGCATTAGCCAAAAACATTCAGTACTTC	CASSQSDALAKNIQYF